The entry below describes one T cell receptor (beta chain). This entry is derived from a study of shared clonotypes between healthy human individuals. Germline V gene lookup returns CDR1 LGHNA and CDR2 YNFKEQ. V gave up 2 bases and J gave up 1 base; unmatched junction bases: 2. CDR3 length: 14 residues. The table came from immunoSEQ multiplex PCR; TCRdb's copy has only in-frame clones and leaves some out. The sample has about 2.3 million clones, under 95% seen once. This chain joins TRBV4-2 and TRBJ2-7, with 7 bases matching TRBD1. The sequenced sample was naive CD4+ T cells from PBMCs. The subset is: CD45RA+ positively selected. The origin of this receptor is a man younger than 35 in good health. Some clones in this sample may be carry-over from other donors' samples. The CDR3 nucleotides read TGTGCCAGCAGCCAACGGGACAGATCCTACGAGCAGTACTTC. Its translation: CASSQRDRSYEQYF.